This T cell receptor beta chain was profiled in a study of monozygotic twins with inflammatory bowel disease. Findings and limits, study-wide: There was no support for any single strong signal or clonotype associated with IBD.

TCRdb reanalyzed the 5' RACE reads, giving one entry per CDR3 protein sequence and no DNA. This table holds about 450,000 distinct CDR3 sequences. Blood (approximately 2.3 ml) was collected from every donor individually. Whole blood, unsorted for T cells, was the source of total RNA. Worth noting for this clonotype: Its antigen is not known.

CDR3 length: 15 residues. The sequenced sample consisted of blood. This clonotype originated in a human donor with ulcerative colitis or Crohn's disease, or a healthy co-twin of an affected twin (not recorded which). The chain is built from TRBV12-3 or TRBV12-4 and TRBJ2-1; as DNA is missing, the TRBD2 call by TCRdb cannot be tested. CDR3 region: CASSLTSGSRNEQFF.